Following are 25 T cell receptor beta chains from one sample sequenced in a study of cytomegalovirus exposure and HLA in healthy donors. 60 Vbeta and 13 Jbeta primers were used in PCR. Measured with immunoSEQ multiplex PCR; TCRdb has only the in-frame clones, and not every one. The sample has about 130,000 clones, over 65% seen once. Sequencing was carried out using PBMCs. All receptors come from a man between 18 and 29 years old in good health and CMV-seropositive.

The chain links TRBV28 to TRBJ2-3, with TRBD2 identical over 14 bases. This CDR3 has 17 residues. Looked up from germline, CDR1 is MDHEN and CDR2 is SYDVKM. V shed 1 base and J 2 bases; nucleotides not matched to a gene: 2. CDR3: CASSLLGLAGDTDTQYF. Here the CDR3 DNA reads TGTGCCAGCAGTTTATTGGGACTAGCGGGGGACACAGATACGCAGTATTTT. Full variable domain (remainder filled in from reference TRBV28 and TRBJ2-3): DVKVTQSSRYLVKRTGEKVFLECVQDMDHENMFWYRQDPGLGLRLIYFSYDVKMKEKGDIPEGYSVSREKKERFSLILESASTNQTSMYLCASSLLGLAGDTDTQYFGPGTRLTVL.

The chain couples TRBV9 to TRBJ2-2; 12 positions agree with TRBD2. The ends lost 3 bases at V and 4 bases at J; junction bases unmatched: 4. Germline lookup yields CDR1 SGDLS and CDR2 YYNGEE. CDR3 length: 16 amino acids. The CDR3 spells CASSAGLAGATGELFF. The CDR3 region has the DNA TGTGCCAGCAGCGCGGGACTAGCGGGCGCCACCGGGGAGCTGTTTTTT.

The gene calls are TRBV5-6 and TRBJ2-1; weak D call: TRBD2 (6 bases). V lost 2 bases, J lost 0 bases, and 18 bases lay in between. Germline CDR1 reads SGHDT; CDR2 reads YYEEEE. The CDR3 sequence is 18 residues long. The CDR3 reads CASSFSLGRGPSYNEQFF. The CDR3 DNA reads TGTGCCAGCAGCTTTAGTCTTGGGCGGGGACCCTCCTACAATGAGCAGTTCTTC. Filled out from reference TRBV5-6 and TRBJ2-1, the complete variable domain reads DAGVTQSPTHLIKTRGQQVTLRCSPKSGHDTVSWYQQALGQGPQFIFQYYEEEERQRGNFPDRFSGHQFPNYSSELNVNALLLGDSALYLCASSFSLGRGPSYNEQFFGPGTRLTVL.

Notes on this clone: Relative to the germline gene, one junction end is altered; a read error may explain this. The chain recombines TRBV7-9 with TRBJ2-7, with 7 bases identical to TRBD1. The CDR3 totals 12 residues. CDR1 and CDR2 from the germline V gene are SEHNR and FQNEAQ (reference sequence). The chain's CDR3 is CSSSLQGNEQYF. The CDR3 DNA follows: TGTTCCAGCAGCTTACAGGGGAACGAGCAGTACTTC.

The chain joins TRBV7-9 to TRBJ2-7; weak D call: TRBD2 (6 bases). The ends were cut back, 0 bases at V and 6 bases at J, with 9 bases in the middle. CDR3 length equals 13 residues. Germline V gives CDR1 SEHNR, CDR2 FQNEAQ (reference sequence). The CDR3 nucleotides read TGTGCCAGCAGCTTAGCTGGAGGGGTCGAGCAGTACTTC. It yields the protein CASSLAGGVEQYF.

The V and J genes are TRBV5-1 and TRBJ1-4, with 10 positions matching TRBD1. CDR3 length equals 16 residues. The ends lost 4 bases at V and 6 bases at J; junction bases unmatched: 9. Germline V gene lookup returns CDR1 SGHRS and CDR2 YFSETQ. This CDR3 is CASSTGQGEMYEKLFF. CDR3 DNA sequence: TGCGCCAGCAGCACCGGACAGGGGGAAATGTATGAAAAACTGTTTTTT.

The chain joins TRBV9 to TRBJ1-1; 9 nucleotides line up with TRBD1. The length of the CDR3 is 14 residues. Germline CDR1 SGDLS, CDR2 YYNGEE. V lost 2 bases and J lost 4; bases outside the gene matches: 3. CDR3 sequence reads: CASSVGQGPTEAFF. CDR3 coding DNA: TGTGCCAGCAGCGTGGGACAGGGACCCACTGAAGCTTTCTTT.

The chain couples TRBV5-4 to TRBJ2-5; 9 positions match TRBD1. J was trimmed by 5 bases and V by 3 bases; bases with no gene match: 5. Per germline, CDR1 SGHNT and CDR2 YYREEE (reference sequence). There are 14 residues in the CDR3. CDR3 sequence: CASSSGTGRETQYF. As DNA, the CDR3 is TGTGCCAGCAGCTCGGGGACAGGGCGGGAGACCCAGTACTTC.

The count of this clone is one. V gene TRBV2 combines with J gene TRBJ1-1, with D uncertain. Trimming left V 10 bases short and J 5 bases short, with 17 bases between. Germline V CDR1 and CDR2: SNHLY, FYNNEI. The CDR3 is made up of 13 amino acids. The chain's CDR3 is CATSDDRETEAFF. CDR3 in DNA: TGTGCCACCTCCGACGACCGGGAAACTGAAGCTTTCTTT.

This clone was seen just once. This rearrangement joins TRBV28 to TRBJ1-2, with D unresolved. The V and J ends lost 8 bases and 4 bases respectively, with 20 bases between them. Germline assignment: CDR1 MDHEN and CDR2 SYDVKM. The CDR3 length is 15 residues. The CDR3 region is CASQSGGTAFYGYTF. CDR3 in DNA: TGTGCCAGCCAATCCGGCGGCACTGCCTTCTATGGCTACACCTTC.

The gene calls are TRBV7-3 and TRBJ2-5; possibly TRBD2 for D (5 bases). Per the germline V gene, CDR1 is SGHTA and CDR2 is FQGTGA. The ends were cut back, 5 bases at V and 2 bases at J, with 12 bases in the middle. The CDR3 has 14 residues. DNA of the CDR3: TGTGCCAGCAGCACTGCACGGGGTCAAGAGACCCAGTACTTC. Translating gives CASSTARGQETQYF.

The sample holds a few counts of this clone. The chain uses TRBV2 and TRBJ2-3, with D hard to call. CDR1 is SNHLY and CDR2 is FYNNEI in the germline V gene. The V gene lost 3 bases and the J gene lost 2 bases, with 9 bases spanning the gap. This CDR3 contains 14 residues. The CDR3 spells CASSEWSTTDTQYF. The CDR3 DNA sequence: TGTGCCAGCAGTGAGTGGAGCACCACAGATACGCAGTATTTT.

The rearrangement links TRBV27 to TRBJ2-7, with 14 nucleotides matching TRBD2. The CDR3 length is 23 residues. Germline CDR1 is MNHEY and CDR2 is SMNVEV (reference sequence). V gave up 0 bases and J gave up 0 bases; unmatched junction bases: 19. CDR3 DNA: TGTGCCAGCAGTTTATCGAGGGGGGGGACTAGCGGGAGAAGTCGGGCCAGCTCCTACGAGCAGTACTTC. Residues: CASSLSRGGTSGRSRASSYEQYF.

This clone was seen more than once but under ten times. V is TRBV6-1 and J is TRBJ1-4, with 9 bases that match TRBD1. This CDR3 contains 14 residues. The V gene end was trimmed by 5 bases and the J gene end by 7 bases; junction bases not matched to a gene: 5. Germline assignment: CDR1 MNHNS and CDR2 SASEGT. DNA of the CDR3: TGTGCCAGCAGTCCGACAGGGGGGAGTGAAAAACTGTTTTTT. Protein sequence: CASSPTGGSEKLFF.

This clone was detected only a few times. Here the CDR3 reads CASSLMGTGDGSPLHF. Here the CDR3 DNA reads TGTGCCAGCAGCTTGATGGGGACAGGGGACGGCTCACCCCTCCACTTT. The chain is built from TRBV5-6 and TRBJ1-6; 10 nucleotides align to TRBD1. Per the germline V gene, CDR1 is SGHDT and CDR2 is YYEEEE. V shed 1 base and J 10 bases; nucleotides not matched to a gene: 8. The CDR3 has 16 residues. Based on the CDR3 plus reference TRBV5-6 and TRBJ1-6, the full variable domain is DAGVTQSPTHLIKTRGQQVTLRCSPKSGHDTVSWYQQALGQGPQFIFQYYEEEERQRGNFPDRFSGHQFPNYSSELNVNALLLGDSALYLCASSLMGTGDGSPLHFGNGTRLTVT.

The chain carries TRBV6-5 and TRBJ1-1; TRBD1 might be the D (5 bases). V was pared by 10 bases and J by 4 bases, with 19 bases between. CDR1 and CDR2 (germline): MNHEY, SVGAGI. This CDR3 contains 14 residues. In DNA, the CDR3 is TGTGCCACCTCACCGGGAGGGACCTTCACTGAAGCTTTCTTT. Translated, it gives CATSPGGTFTEAFF.

The genes are TRBV19 and TRBJ2-1, with D tentatively TRBD1 (6 bases). Trimming pared 2 bases from V and 6 bases from J, leaving 11 bases between. Germline CDR1 LNHDA, CDR2 SQIVND (reference sequence). The CDR3 runs to 14 residues. CDR3 protein: CASSIRQDANEQFF. The CDR3 nucleotides read TGTGCCAGTAGTATAAGACAGGACGCCAATGAGCAGTTCTTC.

The chain employs TRBV28 and TRBJ2-2; TRBD2 is a possible D gene (5 bases). The germline V gene has CDR1 MDHEN and CDR2 SYDVKM. V lost 5 bases and J lost 6, with 10 bases in between. This CDR3 contains 13 residues. CDR3 bases: TGTGCCAGCAGTGTGGGCGGGTCCGGGGAGCTGTTTTTT. Amino acid sequence: CASSVGGSGELFF.

The V and J genes are TRBV18 and TRBJ1-5; D may be TRBD1 (5 bases). Germline CDR1 and CDR2: KGHSH and LQKENI. This CDR3 is built from 14 residues. The V and J ends lost 3 bases and 9 bases respectively, with 15 bases between them. CDR3 sequence: CASSPGQDDRPQHF. CDR3 sequence (DNA): TGTGCCAGCTCACCCGGACAAGACGATCGGCCCCAGCATTTT.

The rearrangement links TRBV7-2 to TRBJ1-4, with TRBD1 matching 8 bases. Per the germline V gene, CDR1 is SGHTA and CDR2 is FQGNSA. J gave up 6 bases and V 5 bases, and 20 bases lay outside the gene matches. The CDR3 is 19 residues long. The CDR3 DNA sequence: TGTGCCAGCAGCCACCGAATCGGGACAGGCCAACCCGCCCATGAAAAACTGTTTTTT. It translates to CASSHRIGTGQPAHEKLFF.

V is TRBV6-5 and J is TRBJ2-7, with 9 bases aligning to TRBD2. The V gene end was trimmed by 2 bases and the J gene end by 2 bases; junction bases not matched to a gene: 7. Germline values: CDR1 MNHEY, CDR2 SVGAGI. CDR3 length: 16 residues. The DNA for the CDR3 is TGTGCCAGCAGTTACAATGCGGGAGGGCCTGCCTACGAGCAGTACTTC. This encodes CASSYNAGGPAYEQYF.

This chain connects TRBV7-9 to TRBJ1-6; D might be TRBD1 (6 bases). The germline V gene encodes CDR1 SEHNR and CDR2 FQNEAQ (reference sequence). The CDR3 has 16 residues. V lost 2 bases to trimming and J lost 7 bases, with 15 bases between them. The CDR3 nucleotides are TGTGCCAGCAGCTTAAGTGGGGGGGCCCGAAATTCACCCCTCCACTTT. Translated: CASSLSGGARNSPLHF.

V usage is TRBV7-3 and J usage is TRBJ1-1; weak D call: TRBD1 (6 bases). There are 16 residues in the CDR3. Germline lookup yields CDR1 SGHTA and CDR2 FQGTGA. V was trimmed by 8 bases and J by 4 bases, leaving 23 bases between them. The DNA for the CDR3 is TGTGCCAGCTCCCCAATTATAAACAGGGCGGTCACTGAAGCTTTCTTT. Protein product: CASSPIINRAVTEAFF.

The chain recombines TRBV27 with TRBJ1-3; 8 nucleotides line up with TRBD1. With 6 bases clipped from V and 4 bases from J, the junction kept 8 bases outside the gene matches. The CDR3 totals 15 residues. CDR1 is MNHEY and CDR2 is SMNVEV in the germline V gene (reference sequence). CDR3 sequence reads: CASSVTGDRGNTIYF. The CDR3 DNA reads TGTGCCAGCAGCGTGACAGGGGATAGAGGAAACACCATATATTTT.

The chain recombines TRBV19 with TRBJ1-5, with D unclear. CDR3 length: 13 amino acids. Between the trimmed V and J ends, which lost 5 bases and 7 bases, there was a span of 12 bases. CDR1 is LNHDA and CDR2 is SQIVND in the germline V gene (reference sequence). The CDR3 loop is CASSYPTYQPQHF. The CDR3 nucleotides are TGTGCCAGTAGTTACCCCACTTACCAGCCCCAGCATTTT.